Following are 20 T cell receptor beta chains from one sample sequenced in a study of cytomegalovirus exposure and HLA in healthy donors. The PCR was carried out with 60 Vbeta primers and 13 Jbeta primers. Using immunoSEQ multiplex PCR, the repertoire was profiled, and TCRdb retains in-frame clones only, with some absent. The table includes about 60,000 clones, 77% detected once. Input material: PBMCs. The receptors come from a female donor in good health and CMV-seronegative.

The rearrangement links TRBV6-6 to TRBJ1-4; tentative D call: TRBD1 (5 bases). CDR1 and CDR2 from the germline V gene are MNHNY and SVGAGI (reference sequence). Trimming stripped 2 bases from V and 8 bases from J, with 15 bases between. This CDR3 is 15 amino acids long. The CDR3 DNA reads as TGTGCCAGCAGTTACGTCCAGGGTGTTGGCGAAAAACTGTTTTTT. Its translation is CASSYVQGVGEKLFF.

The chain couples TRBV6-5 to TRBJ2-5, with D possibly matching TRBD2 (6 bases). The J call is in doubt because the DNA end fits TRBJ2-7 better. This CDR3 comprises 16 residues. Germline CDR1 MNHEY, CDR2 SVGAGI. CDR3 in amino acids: CASSYSSWGVFNEQYF. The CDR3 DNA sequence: TGTGCCAGCAGTTACTCGAGTTGGGGGGTTTTCAACGAGCAGTACTTC.

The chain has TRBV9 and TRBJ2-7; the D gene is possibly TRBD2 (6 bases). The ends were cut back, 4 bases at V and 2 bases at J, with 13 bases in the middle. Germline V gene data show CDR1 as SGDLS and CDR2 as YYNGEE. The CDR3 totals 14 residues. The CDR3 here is CASSYGEVTYEQYF. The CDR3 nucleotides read TGTGCCAGCAGCTACGGGGAGGTAACCTACGAGCAGTACTTC.

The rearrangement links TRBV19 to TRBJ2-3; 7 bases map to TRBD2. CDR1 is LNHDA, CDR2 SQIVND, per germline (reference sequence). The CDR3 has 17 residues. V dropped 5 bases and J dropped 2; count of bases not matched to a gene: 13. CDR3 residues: CASSFAPARGYTDTQYF. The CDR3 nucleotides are TGTGCCAGTAGTTTCGCCCCGGCGCGGGGGTACACAGATACGCAGTATTTT. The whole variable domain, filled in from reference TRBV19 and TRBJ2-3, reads DGGITQSPKYLFRKEGQNVTLSCEQNLNHDAMYWYRQDPGQGLRLIYYSQIVNDFQKGDIAEGYSVSREKKESFPLTVTSAQKNPTAFYLCASSFAPARGYTDTQYFGPGTRLTVL.

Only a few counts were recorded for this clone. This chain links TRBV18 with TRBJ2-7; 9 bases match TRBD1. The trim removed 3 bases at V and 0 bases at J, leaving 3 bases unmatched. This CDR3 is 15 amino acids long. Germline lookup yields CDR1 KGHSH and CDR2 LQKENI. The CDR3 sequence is CASSPVGQGSYEQYF. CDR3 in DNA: TGTGCCAGCTCACCGGTGGGACAGGGCTCCTACGAGCAGTACTTC.

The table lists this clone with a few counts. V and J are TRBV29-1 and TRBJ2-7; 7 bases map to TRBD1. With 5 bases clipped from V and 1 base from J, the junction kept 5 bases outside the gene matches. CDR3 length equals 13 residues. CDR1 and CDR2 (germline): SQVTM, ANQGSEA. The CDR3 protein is CSVSGQLSYEQYF. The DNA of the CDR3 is TGCAGCGTTTCGGGACAGCTATCCTACGAGCAGTACTTC.

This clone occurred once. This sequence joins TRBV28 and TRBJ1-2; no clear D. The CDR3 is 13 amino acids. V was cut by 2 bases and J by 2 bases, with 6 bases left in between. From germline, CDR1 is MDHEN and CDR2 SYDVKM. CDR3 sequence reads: CASSLGGNYGYTF. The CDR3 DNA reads TGTGCCAGCAGTTTAGGAGGGAACTATGGCTACACCTTC.

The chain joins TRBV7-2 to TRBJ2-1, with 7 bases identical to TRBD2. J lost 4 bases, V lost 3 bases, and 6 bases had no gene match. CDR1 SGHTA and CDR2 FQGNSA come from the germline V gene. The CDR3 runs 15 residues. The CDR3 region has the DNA TGTGCCAGCAGCTTCAGCGCTAGCGGATACAATGAGCAGTTCTTC. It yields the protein CASSFSASGYNEQFF.

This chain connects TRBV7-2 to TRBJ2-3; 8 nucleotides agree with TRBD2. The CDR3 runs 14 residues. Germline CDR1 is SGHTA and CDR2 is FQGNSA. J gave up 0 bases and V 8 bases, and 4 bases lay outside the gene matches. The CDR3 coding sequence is TGTGCCAGCGATCCGGGAGGGAGCACAGATACGCAGTATTTT. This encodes CASDPGGSTDTQYF.

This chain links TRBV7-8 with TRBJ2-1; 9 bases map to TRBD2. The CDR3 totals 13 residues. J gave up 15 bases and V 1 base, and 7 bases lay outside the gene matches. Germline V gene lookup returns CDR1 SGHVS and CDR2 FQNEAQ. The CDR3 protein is CASSLVVLAGLFF. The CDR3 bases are TGTGCCAGCAGCTTAGTGGTCCTAGCGGGACTGTTCTTC.

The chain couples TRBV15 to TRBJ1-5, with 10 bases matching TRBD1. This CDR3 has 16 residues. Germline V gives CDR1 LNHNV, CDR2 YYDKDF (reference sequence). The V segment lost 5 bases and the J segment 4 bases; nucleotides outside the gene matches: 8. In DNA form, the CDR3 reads TGTGCCACCAGCGGTCGAGACAGGGGGCCAAATCAGCCCCAGCATTTT. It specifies CATSGRDRGPNQPQHF.

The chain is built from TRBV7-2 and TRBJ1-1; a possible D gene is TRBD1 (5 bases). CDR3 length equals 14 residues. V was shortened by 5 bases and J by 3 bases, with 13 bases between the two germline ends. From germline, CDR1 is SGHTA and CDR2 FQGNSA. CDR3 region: CASSPGMGYTEAFF. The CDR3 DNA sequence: TGTGCCAGCAGCCCAGGGATGGGTTACACTGAAGCTTTCTTT.

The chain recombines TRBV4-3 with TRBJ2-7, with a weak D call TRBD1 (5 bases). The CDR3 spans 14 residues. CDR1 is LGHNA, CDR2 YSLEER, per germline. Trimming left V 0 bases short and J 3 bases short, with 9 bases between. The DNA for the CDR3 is TGCGCCAGCAGCCAAGAGAACAGGAACTACGAGCAGTACTTC. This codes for CASSQENRNYEQYF.

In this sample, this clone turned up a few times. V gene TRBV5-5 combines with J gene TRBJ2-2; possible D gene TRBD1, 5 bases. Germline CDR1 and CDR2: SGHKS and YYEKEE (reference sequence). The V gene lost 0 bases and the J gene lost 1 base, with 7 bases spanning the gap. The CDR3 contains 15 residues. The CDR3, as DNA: TGTGCCAGCAGCTTGGAGGGGCGGAACACCGGGGAGCTGTTTTTT. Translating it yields CASSLEGRNTGELFF.

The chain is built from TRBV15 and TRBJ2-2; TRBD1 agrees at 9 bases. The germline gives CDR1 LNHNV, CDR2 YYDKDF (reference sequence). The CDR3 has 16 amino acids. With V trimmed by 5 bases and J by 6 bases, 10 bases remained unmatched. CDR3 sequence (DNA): TGTGCCACCAGCTCCCCCAACAGGGGGCGCTCCGGGGAGCTGTTTTTT. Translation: CATSSPNRGRSGELFF.

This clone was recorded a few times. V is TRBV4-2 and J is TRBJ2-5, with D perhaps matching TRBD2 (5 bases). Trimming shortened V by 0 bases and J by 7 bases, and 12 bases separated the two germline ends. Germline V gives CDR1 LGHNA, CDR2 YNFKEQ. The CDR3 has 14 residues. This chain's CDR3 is CASSQEWLRGTQYF. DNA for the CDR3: TGTGCCAGCAGCCAAGAGTGGCTCCGGGGGACCCAGTACTTC.

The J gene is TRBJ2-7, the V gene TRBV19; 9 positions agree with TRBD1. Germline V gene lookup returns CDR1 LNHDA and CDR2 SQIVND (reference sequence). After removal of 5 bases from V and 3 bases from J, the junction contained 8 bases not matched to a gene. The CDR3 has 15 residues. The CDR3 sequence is CASSPLQGAVYEQYF. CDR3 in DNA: TGTGCCAGTAGTCCTCTACAGGGGGCGGTCTACGAGCAGTACTTC.

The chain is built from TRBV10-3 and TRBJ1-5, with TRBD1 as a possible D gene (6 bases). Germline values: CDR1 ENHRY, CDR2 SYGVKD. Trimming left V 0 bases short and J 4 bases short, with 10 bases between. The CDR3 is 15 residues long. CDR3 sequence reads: CAISESGQKNQPQHF. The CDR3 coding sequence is TGTGCCATCAGTGAGTCAGGACAGAAAAATCAGCCCCAGCATTTT.

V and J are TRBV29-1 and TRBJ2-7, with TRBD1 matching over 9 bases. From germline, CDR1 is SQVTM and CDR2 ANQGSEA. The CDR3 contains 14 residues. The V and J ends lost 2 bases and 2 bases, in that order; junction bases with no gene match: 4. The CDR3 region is CSVEWGQGPYEQYF. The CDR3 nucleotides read TGCAGCGTTGAATGGGGACAGGGACCCTACGAGCAGTACTTC.

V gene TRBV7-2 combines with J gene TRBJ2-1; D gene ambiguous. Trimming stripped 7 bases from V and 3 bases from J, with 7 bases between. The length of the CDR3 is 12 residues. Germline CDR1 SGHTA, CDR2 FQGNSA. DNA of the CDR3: TGTGCCAGCAACTACGTCTACAATGAGCAGTTCTTC. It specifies CASNYVYNEQFF.